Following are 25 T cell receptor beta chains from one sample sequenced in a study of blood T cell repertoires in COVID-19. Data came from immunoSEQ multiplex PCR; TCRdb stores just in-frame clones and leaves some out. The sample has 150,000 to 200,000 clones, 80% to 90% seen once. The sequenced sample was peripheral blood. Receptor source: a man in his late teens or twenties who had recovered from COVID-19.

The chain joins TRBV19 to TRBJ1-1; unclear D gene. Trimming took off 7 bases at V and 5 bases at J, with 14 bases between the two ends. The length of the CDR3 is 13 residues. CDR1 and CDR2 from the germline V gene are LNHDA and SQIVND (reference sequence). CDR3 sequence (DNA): TGTGCCAGTAATCCGACACCGCCGACTGAAGCTTTCTTT. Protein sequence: CASNPTPPTEAFF.

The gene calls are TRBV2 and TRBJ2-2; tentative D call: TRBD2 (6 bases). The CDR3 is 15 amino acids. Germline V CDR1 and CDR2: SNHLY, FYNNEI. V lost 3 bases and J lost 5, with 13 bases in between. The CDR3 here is CASSEAGRLTGELFF. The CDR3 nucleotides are TGTGCCAGCAGTGAGGCGGGAAGACTTACCGGGGAGCTGTTTTTT.

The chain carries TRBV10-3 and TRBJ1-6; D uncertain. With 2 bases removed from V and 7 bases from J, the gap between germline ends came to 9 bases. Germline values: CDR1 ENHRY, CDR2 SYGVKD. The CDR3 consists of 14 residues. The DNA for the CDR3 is TGTGCCATCAGTGAGGGAGGTCTAAATTCACCCCTCCACTTT. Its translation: CAISEGGLNSPLHF.

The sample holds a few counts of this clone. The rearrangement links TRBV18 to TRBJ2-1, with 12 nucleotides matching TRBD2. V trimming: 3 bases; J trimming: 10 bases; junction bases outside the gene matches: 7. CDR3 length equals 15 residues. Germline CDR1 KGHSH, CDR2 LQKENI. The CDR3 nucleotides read TGTGCCAGCTCACCTGGACTAGCGGGAACGGGGGAGCAGTTCTTC. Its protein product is CASSPGLAGTGEQFF.

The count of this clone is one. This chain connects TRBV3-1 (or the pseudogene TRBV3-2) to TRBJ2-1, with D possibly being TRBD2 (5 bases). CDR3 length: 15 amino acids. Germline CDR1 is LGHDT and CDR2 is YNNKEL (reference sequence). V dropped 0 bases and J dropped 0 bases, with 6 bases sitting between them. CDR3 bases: TGTGCCAGCAGCCAAGATGGGAGCTCCTACAATGAGCAGTTCTTC. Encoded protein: CASSQDGSSYNEQFF.

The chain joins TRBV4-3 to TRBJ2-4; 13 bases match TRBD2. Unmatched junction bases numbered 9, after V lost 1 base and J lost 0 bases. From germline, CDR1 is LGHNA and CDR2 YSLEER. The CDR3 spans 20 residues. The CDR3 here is CASSQGIGTSGTLAKNIQYF. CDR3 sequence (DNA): TGCGCCAGCAGCCAAGGAATCGGGACTAGCGGGACCTTAGCCAAAAACATTCAGTACTTC.

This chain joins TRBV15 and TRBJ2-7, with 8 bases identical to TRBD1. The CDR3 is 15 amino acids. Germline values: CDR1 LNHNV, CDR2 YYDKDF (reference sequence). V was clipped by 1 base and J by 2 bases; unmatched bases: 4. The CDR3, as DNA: TGTGCCACCAGCAGAGGCGGGGACAGGACCTACGAGCAGTACTTC. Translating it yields CATSRGGDRTYEQYF.

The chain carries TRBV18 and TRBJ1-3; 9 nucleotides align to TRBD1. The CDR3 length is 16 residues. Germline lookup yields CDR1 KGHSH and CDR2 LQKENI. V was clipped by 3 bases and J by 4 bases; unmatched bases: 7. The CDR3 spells CASSPNTGGSGNTIYF. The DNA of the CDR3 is TGTGCCAGCTCACCGAATACAGGGGGCTCGGGAAACACCATATATTTT.

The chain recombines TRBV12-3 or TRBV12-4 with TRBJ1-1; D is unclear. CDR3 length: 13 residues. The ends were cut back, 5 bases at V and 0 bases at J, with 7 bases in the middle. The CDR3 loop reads CASSPRMNTEAFF. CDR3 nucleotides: TGTGCCAGCAGTCCGCGAATGAACACTGAAGCTTTCTTT.

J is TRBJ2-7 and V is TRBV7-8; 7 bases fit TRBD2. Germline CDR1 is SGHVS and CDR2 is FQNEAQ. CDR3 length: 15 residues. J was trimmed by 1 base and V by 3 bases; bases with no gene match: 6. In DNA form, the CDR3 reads TGTGCCAGCAGCTTTCTAGCGGTTTCTTCCTACGAGCAGTACTTC. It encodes CASSFLAVSSYEQYF.

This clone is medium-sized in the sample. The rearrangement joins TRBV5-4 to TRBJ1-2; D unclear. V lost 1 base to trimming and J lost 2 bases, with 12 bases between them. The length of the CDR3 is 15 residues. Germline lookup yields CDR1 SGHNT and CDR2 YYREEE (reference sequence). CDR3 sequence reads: CASSLFGLENYGYTF. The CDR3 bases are TGTGCCAGCAGCTTGTTCGGGTTGGAAAACTATGGCTACACCTTC.

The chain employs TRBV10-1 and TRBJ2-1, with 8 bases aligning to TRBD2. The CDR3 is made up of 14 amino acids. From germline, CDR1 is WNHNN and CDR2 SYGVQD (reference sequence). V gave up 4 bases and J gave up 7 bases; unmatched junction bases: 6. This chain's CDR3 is CASSVRGGLNEQFF. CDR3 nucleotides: TGCGCCAGCAGTGTCCGGGGGGGGTTGAATGAGCAGTTCTTC.

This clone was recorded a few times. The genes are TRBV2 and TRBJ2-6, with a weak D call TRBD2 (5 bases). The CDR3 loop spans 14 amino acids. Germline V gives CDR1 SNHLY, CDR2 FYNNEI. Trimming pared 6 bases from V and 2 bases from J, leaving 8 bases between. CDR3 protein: CASRRVAGANVLTF. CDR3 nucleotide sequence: TGTGCCAGCAGGCGGGTGGCTGGGGCCAACGTCCTGACTTTC.

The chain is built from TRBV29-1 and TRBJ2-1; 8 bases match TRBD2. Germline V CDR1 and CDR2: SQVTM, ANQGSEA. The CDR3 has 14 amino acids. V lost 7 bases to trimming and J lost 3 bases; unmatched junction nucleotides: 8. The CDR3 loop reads CSAGREGLYNEQFF. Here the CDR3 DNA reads TGCAGCGCTGGACGGGAGGGCCTCTACAATGAGCAGTTCTTC.

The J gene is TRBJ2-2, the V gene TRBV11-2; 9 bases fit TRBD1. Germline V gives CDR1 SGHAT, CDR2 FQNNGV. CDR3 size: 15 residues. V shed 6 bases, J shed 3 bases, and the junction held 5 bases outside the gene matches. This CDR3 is CASRQGAQDTGELFF. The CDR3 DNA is TGTGCCAGCAGACAGGGGGCGCAGGACACCGGGGAGCTGTTTTTT.

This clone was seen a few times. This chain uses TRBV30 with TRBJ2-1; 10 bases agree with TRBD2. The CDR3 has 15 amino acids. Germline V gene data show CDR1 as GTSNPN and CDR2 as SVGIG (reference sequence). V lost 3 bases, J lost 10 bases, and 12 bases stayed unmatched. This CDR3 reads CAWRSLAGVTGEQFF. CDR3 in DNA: TGTGCCTGGAGATCCCTAGCGGGAGTAACAGGGGAGCAGTTCTTC.

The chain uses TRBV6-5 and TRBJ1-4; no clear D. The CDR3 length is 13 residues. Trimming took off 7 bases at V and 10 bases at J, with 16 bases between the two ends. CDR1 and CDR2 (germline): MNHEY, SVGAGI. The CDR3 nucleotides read TGTGCCAGCACACGGCCAACAGACGGAAAACTGTTTTTT. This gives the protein CASTRPTDGKLFF.

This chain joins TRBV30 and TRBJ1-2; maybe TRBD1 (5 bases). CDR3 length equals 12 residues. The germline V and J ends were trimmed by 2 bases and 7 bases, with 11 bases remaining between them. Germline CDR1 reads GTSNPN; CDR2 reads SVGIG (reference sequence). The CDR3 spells CAWSSRGGGYTF. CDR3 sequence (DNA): TGTGCCTGGAGTTCTAGGGGTGGTGGCTACACCTTC.

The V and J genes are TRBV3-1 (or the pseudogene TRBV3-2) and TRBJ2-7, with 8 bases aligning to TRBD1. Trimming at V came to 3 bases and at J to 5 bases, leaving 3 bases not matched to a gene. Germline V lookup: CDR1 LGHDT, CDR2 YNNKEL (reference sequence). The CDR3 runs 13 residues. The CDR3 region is CASSHSGGDEQYF. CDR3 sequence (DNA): TGTGCCAGCAGCCACTCAGGGGGCGACGAGCAGTACTTC.

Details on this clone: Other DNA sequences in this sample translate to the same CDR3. The DNA for the CDR3 is TGTGCCAGCAGCCCGGACAGGAGCACAGATACGCAGTATTTT. It specifies CASSPDRSTDTQYF. J is TRBJ2-3 and V is TRBV7-2; 7 nucleotides line up with TRBD1. Germline CDR1 reads SGHTA; CDR2 reads FQGNSA. The length of the CDR3 is 14 residues. The V and J ends lost 5 bases and 0 bases, in that order; junction bases with no gene match: 2.

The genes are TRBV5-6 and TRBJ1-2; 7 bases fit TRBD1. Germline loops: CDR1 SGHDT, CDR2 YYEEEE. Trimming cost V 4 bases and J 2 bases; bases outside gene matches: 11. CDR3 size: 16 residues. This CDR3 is CASSDIGTEDNYGYTF. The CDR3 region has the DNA TGTGCCAGCAGCGATATTGGGACAGAAGACAACTATGGCTACACCTTC.

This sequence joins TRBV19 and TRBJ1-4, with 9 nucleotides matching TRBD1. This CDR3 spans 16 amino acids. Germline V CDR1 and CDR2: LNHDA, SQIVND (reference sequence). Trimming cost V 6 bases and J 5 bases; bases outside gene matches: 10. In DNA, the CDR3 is TGTGCCAGTAGCCTTAGAACAGGGGGCAGAAATGAAAAACTGTTTTTT. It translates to CASSLRTGGRNEKLFF.

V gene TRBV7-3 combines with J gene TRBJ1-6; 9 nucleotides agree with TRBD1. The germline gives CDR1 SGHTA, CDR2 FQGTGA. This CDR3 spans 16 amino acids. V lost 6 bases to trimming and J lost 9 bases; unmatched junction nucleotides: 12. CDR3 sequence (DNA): TGTGCCAGCAGTCTTACAGGGGGCGTTCGCAGTTCACCCCTCCACTTT. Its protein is CASSLTGGVRSSPLHF.

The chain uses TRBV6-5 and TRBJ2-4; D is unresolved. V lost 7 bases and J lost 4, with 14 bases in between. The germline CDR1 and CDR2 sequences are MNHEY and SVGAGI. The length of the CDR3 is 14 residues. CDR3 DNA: TGTGCCAGCACCGCGACCGCGGCTAAAAACATTCAGTACTTC. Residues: CASTATAAKNIQYF.

The CDR3 protein is CASSVEPSTEAFF. CDR3 nucleotides: TGTGCCAGCAGCGTAGAGCCATCCACTGAAGCTTTCTTT. The chain employs TRBV9 and TRBJ1-1; D ambiguous. V was clipped by 0 bases and J by 4 bases, with 7 bases between them. Germline CDR1 is SGDLS and CDR2 is YYNGEE. This CDR3 region has 13 residues.